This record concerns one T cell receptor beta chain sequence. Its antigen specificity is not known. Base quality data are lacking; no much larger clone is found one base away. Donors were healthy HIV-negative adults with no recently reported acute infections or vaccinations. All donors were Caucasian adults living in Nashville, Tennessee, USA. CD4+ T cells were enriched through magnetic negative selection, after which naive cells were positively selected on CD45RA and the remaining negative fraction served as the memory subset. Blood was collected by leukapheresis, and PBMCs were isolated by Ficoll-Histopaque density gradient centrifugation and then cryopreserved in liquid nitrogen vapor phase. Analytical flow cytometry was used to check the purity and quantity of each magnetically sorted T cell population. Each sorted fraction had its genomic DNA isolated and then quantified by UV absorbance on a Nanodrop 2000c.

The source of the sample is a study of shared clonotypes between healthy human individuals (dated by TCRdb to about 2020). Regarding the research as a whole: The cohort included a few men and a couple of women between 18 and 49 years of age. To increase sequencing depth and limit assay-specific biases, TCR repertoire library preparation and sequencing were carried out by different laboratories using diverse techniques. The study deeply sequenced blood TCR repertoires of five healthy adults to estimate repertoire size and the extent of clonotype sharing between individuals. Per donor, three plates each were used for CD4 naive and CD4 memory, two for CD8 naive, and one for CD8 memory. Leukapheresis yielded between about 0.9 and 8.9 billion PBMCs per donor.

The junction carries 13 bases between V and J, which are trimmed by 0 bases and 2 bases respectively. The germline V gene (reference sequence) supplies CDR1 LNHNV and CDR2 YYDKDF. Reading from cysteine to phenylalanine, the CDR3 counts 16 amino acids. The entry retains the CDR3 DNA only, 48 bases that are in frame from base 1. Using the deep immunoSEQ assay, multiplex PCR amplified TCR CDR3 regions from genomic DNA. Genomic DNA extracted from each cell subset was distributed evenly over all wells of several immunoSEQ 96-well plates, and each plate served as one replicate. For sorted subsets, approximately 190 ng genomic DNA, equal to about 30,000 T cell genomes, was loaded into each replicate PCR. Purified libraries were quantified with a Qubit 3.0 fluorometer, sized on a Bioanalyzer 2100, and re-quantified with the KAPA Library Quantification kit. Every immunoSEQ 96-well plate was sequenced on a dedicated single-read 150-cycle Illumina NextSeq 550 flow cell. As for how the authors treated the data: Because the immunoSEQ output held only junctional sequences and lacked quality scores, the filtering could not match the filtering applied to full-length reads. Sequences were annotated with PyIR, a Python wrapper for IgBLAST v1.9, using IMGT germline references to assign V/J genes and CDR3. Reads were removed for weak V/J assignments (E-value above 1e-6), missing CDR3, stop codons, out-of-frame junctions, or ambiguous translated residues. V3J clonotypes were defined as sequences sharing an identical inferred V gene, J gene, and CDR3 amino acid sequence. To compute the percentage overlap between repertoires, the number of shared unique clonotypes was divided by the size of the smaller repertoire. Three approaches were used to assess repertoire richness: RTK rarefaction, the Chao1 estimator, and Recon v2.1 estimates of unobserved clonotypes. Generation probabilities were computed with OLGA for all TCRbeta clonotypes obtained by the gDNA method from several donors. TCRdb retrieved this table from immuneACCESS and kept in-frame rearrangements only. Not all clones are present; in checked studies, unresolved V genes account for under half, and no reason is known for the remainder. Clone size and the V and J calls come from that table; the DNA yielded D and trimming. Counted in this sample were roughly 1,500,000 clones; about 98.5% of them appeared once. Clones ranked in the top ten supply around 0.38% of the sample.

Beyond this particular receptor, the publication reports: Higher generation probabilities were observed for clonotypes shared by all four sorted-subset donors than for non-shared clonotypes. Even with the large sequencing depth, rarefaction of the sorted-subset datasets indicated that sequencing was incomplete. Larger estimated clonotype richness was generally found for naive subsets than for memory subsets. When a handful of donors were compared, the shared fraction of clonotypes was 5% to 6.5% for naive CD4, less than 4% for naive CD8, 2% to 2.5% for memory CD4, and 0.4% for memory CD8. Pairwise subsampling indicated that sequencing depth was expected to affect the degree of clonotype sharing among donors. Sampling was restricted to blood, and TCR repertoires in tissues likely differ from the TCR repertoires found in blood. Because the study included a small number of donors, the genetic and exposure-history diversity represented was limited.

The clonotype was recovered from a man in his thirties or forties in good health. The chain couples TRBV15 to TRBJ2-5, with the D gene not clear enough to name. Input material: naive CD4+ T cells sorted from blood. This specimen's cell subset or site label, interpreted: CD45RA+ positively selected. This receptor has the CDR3 CATSRDPWQEQETQYF. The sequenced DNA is TGTGCCACCAGCAGAGATCCCTGGCAAGAACAAGAGACCCAGTACTTC.